The TCR beta chain described here comes from a study of CD8 T cells in ankylosing spondylitis. Study-level points and caveats: What seemed typical of ankylosing spondylitis blood was a TCR beta motif built from eight highly homologous variants.

This clonotype was found many times. Its matching antigen is unknown. CDR3 size: 11 residues. Germline V gene data show CDR1 as SQVTM and CDR2 as ANQGSEA. Trimming left V 4 bases short and J 4 bases short, with 5 bases between. Via MiXCR, TCRdb re-called the 5' RACE reads, giving one row per CDR3 protein. The repertoire holds roughly 240,000 distinct CDR3 sequences, with 7% to 10% as singletons. The TCR was taken from a female donor with ankylosing spondylitis or in good health (not recorded which). The sequencing sample was made of blood, either unsorted or a sorted T cell fraction (not recorded which). The chain employs TRBV29-1 and TRBJ2-1, with D maybe TRBD1 (5 bases). CDR3 sequence reads: CSVGQYNEQFF. The CDR3 region has the DNA TGCAGCGTTGGACAGTACAATGAGCAGTTCTTC.